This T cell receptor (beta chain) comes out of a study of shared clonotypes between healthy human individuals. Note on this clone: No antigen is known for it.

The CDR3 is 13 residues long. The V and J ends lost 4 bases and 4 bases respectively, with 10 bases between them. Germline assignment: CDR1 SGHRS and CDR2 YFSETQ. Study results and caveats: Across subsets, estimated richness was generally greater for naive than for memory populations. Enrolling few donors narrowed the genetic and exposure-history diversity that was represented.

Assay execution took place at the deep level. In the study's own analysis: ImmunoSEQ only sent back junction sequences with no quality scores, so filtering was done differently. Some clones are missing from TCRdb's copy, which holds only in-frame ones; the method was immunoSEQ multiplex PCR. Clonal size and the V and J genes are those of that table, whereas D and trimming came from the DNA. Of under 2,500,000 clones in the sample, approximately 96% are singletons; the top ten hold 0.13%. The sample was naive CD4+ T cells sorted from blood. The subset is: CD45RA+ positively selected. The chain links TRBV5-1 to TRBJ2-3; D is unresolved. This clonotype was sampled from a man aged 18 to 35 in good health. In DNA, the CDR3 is TGCGCCAGCAGCCCCCTAGATGCAGATACGCAGTATTTT. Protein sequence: CASSPLDADTQYF.